The 3 T cell receptor beta chains below all came from one sample that was sequenced in a study of T-cell reconstitution after alpha-beta-depleted transplantation in children. Unique molecular identifiers were used to barcode this TCRbeta library. TCRdb itself ran the PCR reads through MiXCR, one entry per CDR3 protein. Of fewer than 550,000 distinct CDR3 sequences in the sample, about an eighth were seen once. Sequencing used PBMCs, mostly from graft donor cells, obtained 180 days after TCRalphabeta/CD19-depleted stem cell transplant. Receptor source: a female patient aged 2-10 years who had a stem cell transplant for aplastic anemia, so the T cells may come from the graft donor.

The chain links TRBV29-1 to TRBJ2-5; the D call may be TRBD1 or TRBD2 (5 bases each). Germline CDR1 reads SQVTM; CDR2 reads ANQGSEA. Trimming removed 4 bases at V and 0 bases at J, with 6 bases between. CDR3 length: 12 residues. CDR3 residues: CSVGGHQETQYF. The DNA for the CDR3 is TGCAGCGTTGGGGGACACCAAGAGACCCAGTACTTC.

This clonotype was picked up many times. The chain couples TRBV20-1 to TRBJ2-3; no definite D call. The V gene lost 0 bases and the J gene lost 5 bases, with 6 bases spanning the gap. CDR1 and CDR2 (germline): DFQATT, SNEGSKA (reference sequence). The CDR3 runs 12 residues. The CDR3 loop reads CSARDLRDTQYF. The CDR3 DNA reads as TGCAGTGCTAGAGATCTTAGAGATACGCAGTATTTT.

This clonotype was seen more than once but under ten times. The chain combines TRBV12-3 or TRBV12-4 with TRBJ2-1; D is uncertain. CDR3 length: 15 amino acids. V lost 3 bases to trimming and J lost 10 bases, with 19 bases between them. Written as DNA, the CDR3 is TGTGCCAGCAGTTTCGGGCTAGACCGCCGTGACGAGCAGTTCTTC. This codes for CASSFGLDRRDEQFF.